These T cell receptor beta chains were read from a single sample in a study of cytomegalovirus exposure and HLA in healthy donors. Sequenced by immunoSEQ multiplex PCR; TCRdb stores in-frame clones only, minus some. The sample lists under 200,000 clones; roughly 80% were seen once. Input material: PBMCs. The receptors were gathered from a male donor in good health and CMV-seropositive. CDR3s include the opening cysteine and the closing phenylalanine or tryptophan. The D gene is left open where the match is weak. Expanded clones are given a class, and other clones once, few, many or no size at all.

abundance: NA; d_gene: TRBD2; j_gene: TRBJ2-3; v_gene: TRBV13; CDR3nt: TGTGCCAGCGGGAGGGCAGATACGCAGTATTTT; CDR3aa: CASGRADTQYF
abundance: NA; d_gene: NA; j_gene: TRBJ1-1; v_gene: TRBV4-1; CDR3nt: TGCGCCAGCAGCCTGACGGGTTACACTGAAGCTTTCTTT; CDR3aa: CASSLTGYTEAFF
abundance: NA; d_gene: TRBD1; j_gene: TRBJ1-2; v_gene: TRBV5-1; CDR3nt: TGCGCCAGCAGCATAACAGGGGATCCGGTCTATGGCTACACCTTC; CDR3aa: CASSITGDPVYGYTF
abundance: NA; d_gene: TRBD1; j_gene: TRBJ1-5; v_gene: TRBV19; CDR3nt: TGTGCCAGCCGGGACAGGAATAGCAATCAGCCCCAGCATTTT; CDR3aa: CASRDRNSNQPQHF
abundance: NA; d_gene: NA; j_gene: TRBJ1-2; v_gene: TRBV11-2; CDR3nt: TGTGCCAGCAGCTACGGGGTCAACTATGGCTACACCTTC; CDR3aa: CASSYGVNYGYTF
abundance: few; d_gene: TRBD2; j_gene: TRBJ2-1; v_gene: TRBV5-4; CDR3nt: TGTGCCAGCAGCTTGGGGACTAGCGGGAGGTACAATGAGCAGTTCTTC; CDR3aa: CASSLGTSGRYNEQFF
abundance: NA; d_gene: TRBD1; j_gene: TRBJ1-1; v_gene: TRBV5-1; CDR3nt: TGCGCCAGCAGCTTGGGACAGGGACAGGGGACTGAAGCTTTCTTT; CDR3aa: CASSLGQGQGTEAFF
abundance: NA; d_gene: NA; j_gene: TRBJ1-4; v_gene: TRBV29-1; CDR3nt: TGCAGCGCGAGGGCCGGAAATGAAAAACTGTTTTTT; CDR3aa: CSARAGNEKLFF
abundance: few; d_gene: TRBD1; j_gene: TRBJ1-1; v_gene: TRBV6-1; CDR3nt: TGTGCCAGCAGGACAGGGGCGGGCACTGAAGCTTTCTTT; CDR3aa: CASRTGAGTEAFF
abundance: NA; d_gene: NA; j_gene: TRBJ2-7; v_gene: TRBV28; CDR3nt: TGTGCCAGCAGAGTAGGGACTCCTGGCGAGCAGTACTTC; CDR3aa: CASRVGTPGEQYF
abundance: NA; d_gene: TRBD1; j_gene: TRBJ1-2; v_gene: TRBV6-4; CDR3nt: TGTGCCAGCAGTTTGGGACAGAGCTATGGCTACACCTTC; CDR3aa: CASSLGQSYGYTF
abundance: NA; d_gene: NA; j_gene: TRBJ1-1; v_gene: TRBV7-2; CDR3nt: TGTGCCAGCAGCTTAGCGAGGGGGAGCACTGAAGCTTTCTTT; CDR3aa: CASSLARGSTEAFF
abundance: NA; d_gene: NA; j_gene: TRBJ1-1; v_gene: TRBV28; CDR3nt: TGTGCCAGCGCGGTTCAACGCACTGAAGCTTTCTTT; CDR3aa: CASAVQRTEAFF
abundance: NA; d_gene: NA; j_gene: TRBJ2-2; v_gene: TRBV27; CDR3nt: TGTGCCAGCAGTTTATACGGGGGGCGTATCACCGGGGAGCTGTTTTTT; CDR3aa: CASSLYGGRITGELFF
abundance: NA; d_gene: NA; j_gene: TRBJ2-7; v_gene: TRBV7-8; CDR3nt: TGTGCCAGCAGCCCCAGACAGCAAGCCTACGAGCAGTACTTC; CDR3aa: CASSPRQQAYEQYF
abundance: NA; d_gene: TRBD1; j_gene: TRBJ1-1; v_gene: TRBV4-3; CDR3nt: TGCGCCAGCAGCCAGTCCCACAGGGGTTCGAACACTGAAGCTTTCTTT; CDR3aa: CASSQSHRGSNTEAFF
abundance: NA; d_gene: NA; j_gene: TRBJ2-6; v_gene: TRBV7-8; CDR3nt: TGTGCCAGCAGCACAGGGTCCGCTGGGGCCAACGTCCTGACTTTC; CDR3aa: CASSTGSAGANVLTF
abundance: NA; d_gene: NA; j_gene: TRBJ1-6; v_gene: TRBV19; CDR3nt: TGTGCCAGTAGCCCCCCGGGAGGGACTAATTCACCCCTCCACTTT; CDR3aa: CASSPPGGTNSPLHF
abundance: NA; d_gene: NA; j_gene: TRBJ2-7; v_gene: TRBV27; CDR3nt: TGTGCCAGCAGTTTAAAGCGGAGCTCCTACGAGCAGTACTTC; CDR3aa: CASSLKRSSYEQYF
abundance: NA; d_gene: NA; j_gene: TRBJ1-6; v_gene: TRBV27; CDR3nt: TGTGCCAGCAGTCTGACAGCTAATTCACCCCTCCACTTT; CDR3aa: CASSLTANSPLHF
abundance: NA; d_gene: NA; j_gene: TRBJ1-2; v_gene: TRBV4-3; CDR3nt: TGCGCCAGCAGCCAAGCGGGGTTAGTAGCTGGCTACACCTTC; CDR3aa: CASSQAGLVAGYTF
abundance: NA; d_gene: NA; j_gene: TRBJ1-3; v_gene: TRBV11-2; CDR3nt: TGTGCCAGCAGCATTCAGGGGTTAGGAAACACCATATATTTT; CDR3aa: CASSIQGLGNTIYF
abundance: NA; d_gene: NA; j_gene: TRBJ2-3; v_gene: TRBV18; CDR3nt: TGTGCCAGCTCACCACCGAGCGCAGATACGCAGTATTTT; CDR3aa: CASSPPSADTQYF
abundance: once; d_gene: TRBD2; j_gene: TRBJ2-5; v_gene: TRBV5-1; CDR3nt: TGCGCCAGCAGCTTGGAGGCTAGCGGGGGGCCAGTTGAGACCCAGTACTTC; CDR3aa: CASSLEASGGPVETQYF
abundance: NA; d_gene: NA; j_gene: TRBJ2-6; v_gene: TRBV5-1; CDR3nt: TGCGCCAGCAGCCCAGGAGGGACAGCGGGCTCTGGGGCCAACGTCCTGACTTTC; CDR3aa: CASSPGGTAGSGANVLTF
abundance: few; d_gene: TRBD1; j_gene: TRBJ1-1; v_gene: TRBV18; CDR3nt: TGTGCCAGCTCACCACGGGGCGCTTTACAGGGGGCTGGCGCTTTCTTT; CDR3aa: CASSPRGALQGAGAFF